The 3 T cell receptor beta chains reported below all come from one sample, sequenced in a study of OX40 agonist ivuxolimab in advanced cancers. Profiling relied on immunoSEQ multiplex PCR, and the TCRdb table lists in-frame clones only, not all of them. The table includes 48,000 or so clones, around 90% detected once. Sequencing used CD4+ or CD8+ T cells sorted from blood, obtained in a trial of the OX40 agonist ivuxolimab. Receptor source: an adult with an advanced solid tumor such as melanoma, head and neck, liver or kidney cancer.

V usage is TRBV11-1 and J usage is TRBJ2-7; maybe TRBD1 (6 bases). The CDR3 has 15 residues. The V gene lost 5 bases and the J gene lost 2 bases, with 16 bases spanning the gap. The germline V gene has CDR1 SGHAT and CDR2 FQDESV (reference sequence). The CDR3 nucleotides read TGTGCCAGCAGCCCCCCGGGACGGACAGCCTACGAGCAGTACTTC. It is translated as CASSPPGRTAYEQYF. Full variable domain (rest looked up from reference TRBV11-1 and TRBJ2-7): EAEVAQSPRYKITEKSQAVAFWCDPISGHATLYWYRQILGQGPELLVQFQDESVVDDSQLPKDRFSAERLKGVDSTLKIQPAELGDSAMYLCASSPPGRTAYEQYFGPGTRLTVT.

The J gene is TRBJ1-6, the V gene TRBV2; 8 bases are a match to TRBD1. CDR3 length: 15 residues. The germline V gene encodes CDR1 SNHLY and CDR2 FYNNEI. V dropped 2 bases and J dropped 11; count of bases not matched to a gene: 8. In DNA, the CDR3 is TGTGCCAGCAGTGAAAAACAGGGGGGATTTCCACCCCTCCACTTT. This encodes CASSEKQGGFPPLHF.

The chain uses TRBV6-1 and TRBJ1-6, with D perhaps matching TRBD1 (6 bases). V lost 4 bases and J 4 bases, leaving 8 bases between the germline ends. The CDR3 covers 14 residues. The germline V gene has CDR1 MNHNS and CDR2 SASEGT. The CDR3 DNA reads TGTGCCAGCAGTGGAGGGGGATATAATTCACCCCTCCACTTT. It specifies CASSGGGYNSPLHF.